Following are 5 T cell receptor beta chains from one sample sequenced in a study of blood T cells in healthy people across ages. A J-beta primer mix and a sample-barcoded 5' primer were used in a second PCR of roughly 6 to 12 cycles. Each CDR3 protein gets one entry after TCRdb re-called the 5' RACE reads with MiXCR. The data contain 700,000 or so distinct CDR3 sequences, about 43% of them singletons. Sequencing was done on a sample of blood. These receptors came from a man older than 75 in good health.

The chain is built from TRBV9 and TRBJ2-7, with a weak D call TRBD1 (6 bases). V was shortened by 0 bases and J by 4 bases, with 14 bases between the two germline ends. The CDR3 has 15 residues. Germline loops: CDR1 SGDLS, CDR2 YYNGEE. The CDR3 protein is CASSVAPGALYEQYF. CDR3 nucleotide sequence: TGTGCCAGCAGCGTAGCTCCAGGGGCGCTTTACGAGCAGTACTTC.

This sequence joins TRBV18 and TRBJ2-3, with a possible D match to TRBD1 (5 bases). The CDR3 consists of 13 residues. Trimming cost V 6 bases and J 0 bases, with 7 bases left between them. The germline CDR1 and CDR2 sequences are KGHSH and LQKENI. The CDR3 loop is CASSGHSTDTQYF. CDR3 coding DNA: TGTGCCAGCTCGGGGCACAGCACAGATACGCAGTATTTT.

V gene TRBV5-6 combines with J gene TRBJ2-7; weak D call: TRBD2 (6 bases). Germline lookup yields CDR1 SGHDT and CDR2 YYEEEE. The length of the CDR3 is 13 residues. The V gene lost 2 bases and the J gene lost 5 bases, with 11 bases spanning the gap. CDR3: CASSFGGWDEQYF. The CDR3, as DNA: TGTGCCAGCAGCTTTGGGGGGTGGGACGAGCAGTACTTC.

This sequence joins TRBV27 and TRBJ2-1; a possible D gene is TRBD2 (5 bases). The CDR3 runs 17 residues. The germline V gene encodes CDR1 MNHEY and CDR2 SMNVEV (reference sequence). Trimming removed 7 bases from V and 0 bases from J, with 19 bases in between. CDR3 loop: CASKSGGGPASYNEQFF. CDR3 DNA: TGTGCCAGCAAATCCGGCGGAGGACCCGCCTCCTACAATGAGCAGTTCTTC.

The V gene is TRBV4-1, the J gene TRBJ2-3; 10 positions agree with TRBD1. V dropped 0 bases and J dropped 2; count of bases not matched to a gene: 5. Germline V gives CDR1 MGHRA, CDR2 YSYEKL. The CDR3 is 17 amino acids. CDR3 bases: TGCGCCAGCAGCCAAGAGCGACAGGGGGCTGCCACAGATACGCAGTATTTT. It translates to CASSQERQGAATDTQYF.